These 4 T cell receptor beta chains came from one sample sequenced in a study of CD8+ T cells in alopecia areata. Markers used for sorting pooled cutaneous lymph node cells were CD4, CD8alpha, NKG2D, NKG2ACE and others. Following extraction, RNA underwent reverse transcription to cDNA, which served as the sequencing template. TCRdb's copy holds only in-frame clones and misses some; the assay was immunoSEQ multiplex PCR. The repertoire consists of under 350,000 clones, none detected only once. The material sequenced was CD4+ T cells sorted from a lymph node. The receptors stem from a C3H/HeJ mouse with alopecia areata. As its MHC haplotype, the strain has H2-k.

For this clone: The listed genes are named as in mouse. The observed sequence ends 3 residues before the CDR3 terminus, with the missing tail filled in from the germline J gene. The chain combines TRBV5 with TRBJ1-6; 8 positions match TRBD1. TRBJ1-6 falls under the ORF class, with uncertain function. This CDR3 spans 16 amino acids. V lost 1 base, J lost 2 bases, and 1 base stayed unmatched. Germline-derived CDR1 and CDR2 are LGHNA and YNLKQL (reference sequence). CDR3 sequence reads: CASSQVTGAYNSPLYF. The CDR3 bases that were read are TGTGCCAGCAGCCAAGTGACAGGGGCCTATAATTCGCCC.

Notes on this clone: The genes are named according to mouse. With the read ending 4 residues before the CDR3 end, the germline J gene is used to fill in that end. The chain uses TRBV19 and TRBJ2-3; 10 nucleotides line up with TRBD2. The germline V gene encodes CDR1 FNHDT and CDR2 SITEND (reference sequence). The V segment lost 9 bases and the J segment 2 bases; nucleotides outside the gene matches: 15. This CDR3 region has 17 residues. The sequenced part of the CDR3 DNA is TGTGCCATAAATCCCCCTCTGGGGGGGCGCGCTGCAGAA. Residues: CAINPPLGGRAAE. The full CDR3 protein reads CAINPPLGGRAAETLYF.

This clone was seen more than once but under ten times. Germline and genes: mouse. The read terminates 4 residues before the CDR3 end, so the remaining end is supplied by the germline J gene. The chain uses TRBV13-3 and TRBJ2-1; TRBD1 aligns across 10 bases. From germline, CDR1 is NNHDY and CDR2 SYVADS. There are 14 residues in the CDR3. This chain's CDR3 is CASKPGQGTSEQFF. The sequenced part of the CDR3 DNA is TGTGCCAGCAAACCGGGACAGGGGACCTCT.

Note on this clone: Mouse germline and gene names are used. The read terminates 4 residues before the CDR3 end, so the remaining end is supplied by the germline J gene. V is TRBV13-3 and J is TRBJ2-1, with 7 positions matching TRBD2. V was clipped by 5 bases and J by 4 bases; unmatched bases: 6. Germline V lookup: CDR1 NNHDY, CDR2 SYVADS. This CDR3 comprises 14 residues. Incomplete CDR3 DNA: TGTGCCAGCAGAAAACTGGGGCCTTATGCT. It yields the protein CASRKLGPYA. The entire CDR3 is CASRKLGPYAEQFF.